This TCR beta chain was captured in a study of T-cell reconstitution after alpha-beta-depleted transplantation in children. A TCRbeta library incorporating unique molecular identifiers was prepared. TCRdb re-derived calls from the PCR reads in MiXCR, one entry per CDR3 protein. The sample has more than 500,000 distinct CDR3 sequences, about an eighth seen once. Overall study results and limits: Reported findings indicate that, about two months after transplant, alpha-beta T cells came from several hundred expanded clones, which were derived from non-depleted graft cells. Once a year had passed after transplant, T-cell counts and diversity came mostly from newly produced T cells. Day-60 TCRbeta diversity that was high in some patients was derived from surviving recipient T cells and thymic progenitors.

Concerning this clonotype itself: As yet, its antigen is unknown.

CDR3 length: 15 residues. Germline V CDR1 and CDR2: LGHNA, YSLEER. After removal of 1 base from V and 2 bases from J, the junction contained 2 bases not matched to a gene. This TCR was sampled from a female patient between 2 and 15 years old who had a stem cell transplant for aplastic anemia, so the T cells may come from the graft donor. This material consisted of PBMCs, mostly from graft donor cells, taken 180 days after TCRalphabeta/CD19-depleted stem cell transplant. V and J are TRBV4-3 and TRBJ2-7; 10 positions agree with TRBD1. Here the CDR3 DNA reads TGCGCCAGCAGCCAAGCAGGGACAGGGGCCTACGAGCAGTACTTC. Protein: CASSQAGTGAYEQYF.